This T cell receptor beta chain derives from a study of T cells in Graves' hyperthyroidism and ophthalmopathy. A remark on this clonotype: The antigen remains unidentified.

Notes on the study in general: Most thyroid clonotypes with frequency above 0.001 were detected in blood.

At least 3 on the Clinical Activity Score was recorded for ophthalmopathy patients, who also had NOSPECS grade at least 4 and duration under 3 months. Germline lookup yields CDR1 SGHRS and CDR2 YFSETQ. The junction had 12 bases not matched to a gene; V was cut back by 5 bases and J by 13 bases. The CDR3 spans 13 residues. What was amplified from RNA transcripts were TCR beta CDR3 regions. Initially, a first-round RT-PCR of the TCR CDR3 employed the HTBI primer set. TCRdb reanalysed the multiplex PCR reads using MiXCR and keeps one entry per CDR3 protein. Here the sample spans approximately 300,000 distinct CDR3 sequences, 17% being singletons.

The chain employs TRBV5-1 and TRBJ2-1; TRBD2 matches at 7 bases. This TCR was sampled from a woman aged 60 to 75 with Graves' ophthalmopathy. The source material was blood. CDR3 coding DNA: TGCGCCAGCAGACTGGAGGTCCGGGGGGAACAGTTCTTC. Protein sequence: CASRLEVRGEQFF. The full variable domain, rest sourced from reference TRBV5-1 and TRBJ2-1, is KAGVTQTPRYLIKTRGQQVTLSCSPISGHRSVSWYQQTPGQGLQFLFEYFSETQRNKGNFPGRFSGRQFSNSRSEMNVSTLELGDSALYLCASRLEVRGEQFFGPGTRLTVL.